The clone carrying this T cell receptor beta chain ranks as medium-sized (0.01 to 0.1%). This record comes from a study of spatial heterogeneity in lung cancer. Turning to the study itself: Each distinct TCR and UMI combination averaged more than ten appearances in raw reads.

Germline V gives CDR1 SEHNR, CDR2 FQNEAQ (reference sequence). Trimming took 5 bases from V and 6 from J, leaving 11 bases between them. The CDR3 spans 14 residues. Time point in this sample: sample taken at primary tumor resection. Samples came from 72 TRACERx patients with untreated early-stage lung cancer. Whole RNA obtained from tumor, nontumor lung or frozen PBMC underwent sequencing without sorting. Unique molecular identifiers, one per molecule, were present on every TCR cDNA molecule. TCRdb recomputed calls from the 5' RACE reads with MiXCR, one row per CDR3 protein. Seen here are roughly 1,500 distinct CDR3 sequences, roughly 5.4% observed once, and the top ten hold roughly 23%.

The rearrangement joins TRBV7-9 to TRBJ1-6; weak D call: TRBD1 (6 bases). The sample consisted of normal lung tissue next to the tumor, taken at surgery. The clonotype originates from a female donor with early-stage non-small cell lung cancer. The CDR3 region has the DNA TGTGCCAGCAGCCTGACGGACAGTAATTCACCCCTCCACTTT. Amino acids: CASSLTDSNSPLHF.